This T cell receptor beta chain was sequenced for a study of blood T cells in healthy people across ages. Study-wide findings and caveats: Across samples, TCR beta diversity tracked strongly with naive T cell percentage.

Sample-barcoded 5' priming and a J-beta primer mix drove a second PCR of roughly 6 to 12 cycles. TCRdb reprocessed the 5' RACE reads with MiXCR, giving one entry per CDR3 protein. The table includes roughly 1,800,000 distinct CDR3 sequences, about 50% detected once. This clonotype has only a few counts. Its matching antigen is unknown. The germline V and J ends were trimmed by 0 bases and 5 bases, with 13 bases remaining between them. The CDR3 totals 15 residues. CDR1 is MGHRA, CDR2 YSYEKL, per germline. This TCR was recovered from a woman in her forties in good health. The sample was blood. The V gene is TRBV4-1, the J gene TRBJ2-5; tentatively, D is TRBD2 (5 bases). As DNA, the CDR3 is TGCGCCAGCAGCCAAGAACTAGGTCGCGCTGAGACCCAGTACTTC. This encodes CASSQELGRAETQYF.